The 23 T cell receptor beta chains below come from one sample, sequenced in a study of T cell responses to AZD1222 COVID-19 vaccine. Profiling relied on immunoSEQ multiplex PCR, and the TCRdb table lists in-frame clones only, not all of them. This table has 90,000 to 100,000 clones, roughly 91% appearing once. The sequenced sample was peripheral blood, obtained on day 0 of AZD1222 vaccination. The receptors were gathered from an adult in good health.

The CDR3 is CASSIFLAGGELFF. Written as DNA, the CDR3 is TGCGCCAGCAGCATATTCCTAGCGGGCGGGGAGCTGTTTTTT. The genes are TRBV5-1 and TRBJ2-2, with 8 bases matching TRBD2. Germline V gene lookup returns CDR1 SGHRS and CDR2 YFSETQ. The CDR3 runs 14 residues. The ends lost 4 bases at V and 7 bases at J; junction bases unmatched: 6.

The genes are TRBV7-3 and TRBJ1-2; D is unresolved. Germline values: CDR1 SGHTA, CDR2 FQGTGA. V was trimmed by 1 base and J by 4 bases, leaving 13 bases between them. The CDR3 is 15 amino acids. CDR3 DNA sequence: TGTGCCAGCAGCTTAAACCGGGAATCGCCCTATGGCTACACCTTC. Its protein is CASSLNRESPYGYTF. Filled out from reference TRBV7-3 and TRBJ1-2, the complete variable domain reads GAGVSQTPSNKVTEKGKYVELRCDPISGHTALYWYRQSLGQGPEFLIYFQGTGAADDSGLPNDRFFAVRPEGSVSTLKIQRTERGDSAVYLCASSLNRESPYGYTFGSGTRLTVV.

For the CDR3, the DNA is TGTGCCAGTAGGGACAGGGCGGGCGCTCAGCCCCAGCATTTT. It encodes CASRDRAGAQPQHF. The chain couples TRBV19 to TRBJ1-5; 8 nucleotides line up with TRBD1. The CDR3 runs to 14 residues. V lost 6 bases and J lost 6; bases outside the gene matches: 7. Germline V gene data show CDR1 as LNHDA and CDR2 as SQIVND (reference sequence).

V usage is TRBV19 and J usage is TRBJ1-2; D gene unclear. Germline CDR1 is LNHDA and CDR2 is SQIVND (reference sequence). This CDR3 is 15 amino acids long. Between the trimmed V and J ends, which lost 5 bases and 3 bases, there was a span of 16 bases. The CDR3 spells CASSGTAAVYYGYTF. CDR3 in DNA: TGTGCCAGTAGTGGAACGGCAGCAGTATACTATGGCTACACCTTC.

V and J are TRBV10-1 and TRBJ2-7, with D unclear. V lost 7 bases to trimming and J lost 0 bases, with 1 base between them. This CDR3 spans 10 amino acids. Germline V gene lookup returns CDR1 WNHNN and CDR2 SYGVQD (reference sequence). The CDR3 sequence is CASNSYEQYF. The DNA of the CDR3 is TGCGCCAGCAACTCCTACGAGCAGTACTTC.

The chain links TRBV5-6 to TRBJ1-1; the D gene is possibly TRBD1 (5 bases). CDR3 length: 15 amino acids. Germline CDR1 is SGHDT and CDR2 is YYEEEE. V was cut by 0 bases and J by 3 bases, with 12 bases left in between. The CDR3 here is CASSLEPGADTEAFF. In nucleotides, the CDR3 is TGTGCCAGCAGCTTGGAGCCCGGGGCGGACACTGAAGCTTTCTTT.

V gene TRBV3-1 (or the pseudogene TRBV3-2) combines with J gene TRBJ1-5; D not resolved. The V gene lost 0 bases and the J gene lost 4 bases, with 10 bases spanning the gap. From germline, CDR1 is LGHDT and CDR2 YNNKEL (reference sequence). The CDR3 is 15 residues long. DNA for the CDR3: TGTGCCAGCAGCCAAGATGCGCGAAAGAATCAGCCCCAGCATTTT. This sequence encodes CASSQDARKNQPQHF.

The V gene is TRBV7-3, the J gene TRBJ1-2; the match to TRBD1 covers 10 bases. Germline V gives CDR1 SGHTA, CDR2 FQGTGA. With 4 bases clipped from V and 8 bases from J, the junction kept 4 bases outside the gene matches. This CDR3 contains 13 residues. DNA for the CDR3: TGTGCCAGCAGCTGGGGGACAGGGGAGGGCTACACCTTC. Translated, it gives CASSWGTGEGYTF.

The chain combines TRBV20-1 with TRBJ1-5; no firm D call. The CDR3 is 14 residues long. V was pared by 3 bases and J by 1 base, with 10 bases between. Looked up from germline, CDR1 is DFQATT and CDR2 is SNEGSKA (reference sequence). CDR3 DNA sequence: TGCAGTGCTAGTAGTGACATAAGCAATCAGCCCCAGCATTTT. It specifies CSASSDISNQPQHF.

J is TRBJ1-2 and V is TRBV5-4; D call uncertain. The CDR3 runs to 15 residues. Deletions cut 4 bases from V and 0 bases from J, with 13 bases between. Looked up from germline, CDR1 is SGHNT and CDR2 is YYREEE (reference sequence). CDR3 protein: CASSARPLANYGYTF. Written as DNA, the CDR3 is TGTGCCAGCAGCGCCCGACCCTTAGCTAACTATGGCTACACCTTC. The full variable domain, its missing parts supplied by reference TRBV5-4 and TRBJ1-2, is ETGVTQSPTHLIKTRGQQVTLRCSSQSGHNTVSWYQQALGQGPQFIFQYYREEENGRGNFPPRFSGLQFPNYSSELNVNALELDDSALYLCASSARPLANYGYTFGSGTRLTVV.

This rearrangement joins TRBV5-1 to TRBJ2-7; 16 bases are a match to TRBD2. Trimming took 2 bases from V and 0 from J; bases not matched to a gene: 8. The V gene's germline CDR1 is SGHRS and CDR2 YFSETQ. CDR3 length equals 19 residues. CDR3: CASSFGTSGGAYSSYEQYF. CDR3 DNA sequence: TGCGCCAGCAGCTTCGGGACTAGCGGGGGGGCTTATAGCTCCTACGAGCAGTACTTC.

This chain connects TRBV19 to TRBJ2-1; TRBD2 is a possible D gene (7 bases). CDR3 length: 16 amino acids. Between the trimmed V and J ends, which lost 4 bases and 4 bases, there was a span of 17 bases. CDR1 and CDR2 from the germline V gene are LNHDA and SQIVND (reference sequence). DNA for the CDR3: TGTGCCAGTAGTAGACTCGGGGGGCCGTTGTACAATGAGCAGTTCTTC. Translating gives CASSRLGGPLYNEQFF.

The rearrangement joins TRBV23-1 to TRBJ1-6; D uncertain. TRBV23-1 has ORF status, its function being uncertain. V shed 8 bases and J shed 8 bases, with 16 bases lying between them. The CDR3 spans 14 residues. The CDR3 region has the DNA TGCGCCAGCGTCACCCCAGGTAGGGATTCACCCCTCCACTTT. This translates into CASVTPGRDSPLHF.

The V and J genes are TRBV5-1 and TRBJ1-2, with a possible D match to TRBD1 (5 bases). Looked up from germline, CDR1 is SGHRS and CDR2 is YFSETQ. The CDR3 is 13 amino acids. Trimming took 4 bases from V and 5 from J, leaving 12 bases between them. The CDR3: CASSEQDTYGYTF. CDR3 DNA sequence: TGCGCCAGCAGCGAACAGGACACGTATGGCTACACCTTC.

This sequence joins TRBV6-5 and TRBJ1-6; 7 bases are shared with TRBD1. Germline assignment: CDR1 MNHEY and CDR2 SVGAGI. J was trimmed by 7 bases and V by 3 bases; bases with no gene match: 3. The CDR3 totals 14 residues. The DNA of the CDR3 is TGTGCCAGCAGTTATCGGGGACAGAATTCACCCCTCCACTTT. Translated, it gives CASSYRGQNSPLHF.

V and J are TRBV20-1 and TRBJ1-4; D unclear. The CDR3 is made up of 13 amino acids. Germline-derived CDR1 and CDR2 are DFQATT and SNEGSKA (reference sequence). Deletions cut 3 bases from V and 8 bases from J, with 13 bases between. The CDR3 loop reads CSASQTSGEKLFF. The CDR3, as DNA: TGCAGTGCTAGTCAAACTTCGGGAGAAAAACTGTTTTTT.

This chain links TRBV11-2 with TRBJ1-4; 8 bases are shared with TRBD1. V gave up 5 bases and J gave up 6 bases; unmatched junction bases: 11. Germline assignment: CDR1 SGHAT and CDR2 FQNNGV. This CDR3 has 16 amino acids. This CDR3 is CASSPGPDRGDEKLFF. The CDR3 nucleotides are TGTGCCAGCAGCCCCGGGCCCGACAGGGGAGATGAAAAACTGTTTTTT. The entire variable domain, with the rest obtained from reference TRBV11-2 and TRBJ1-4, is as follows: EAGVAQSPRYKIIEKRQSVAFWCNPISGHATLYWYQQILGQGPKLLIQFQNNGVVDDSQLPKDRFSAERLKGVDSTLKIQPAKLEDSAVYLCASSPGPDRGDEKLFFGSGTQLSVL.

The chain's CDR3 is CASSPPSRGGAQETQYF. Written as DNA, the CDR3 is TGTGCCAGCAGCCCACCCTCCCGCGGGGGGGCACAAGAGACCCAGTACTTC. The chain links TRBV3-1 (or the pseudogene TRBV3-2) to TRBJ2-5; 9 positions agree with TRBD2. The CDR3 extends over 17 amino acids. In germline, CDR1 is LGHDT, CDR2 YNNKEL (reference sequence). J was trimmed by 2 bases and V by 4 bases; bases with no gene match: 11.

The gene calls are TRBV4-1 and TRBJ2-7; D might be TRBD1 or TRBD2, each matching 5 bases. This CDR3 contains 15 residues. The ends were cut back, 5 bases at V and 2 bases at J, with 16 bases in the middle. CDR1 MGHRA and CDR2 YSYEKL come from the germline V gene. The DNA for the CDR3 is TGCGCCAGCAGCACCGGGACGGGTATTACCTACGAGCAGTACTTC. This gives the protein CASSTGTGITYEQYF.

In regard to this clone: The identical CDR3 is also encoded by other nucleotide sequences in the sample. The CDR3, as DNA: TGTGCCAGCAGTTTAGGAGGGAACACTGAAGCTTTCTTT. This translates into CASSLGGNTEAFF. V is TRBV27 and J is TRBJ1-1; D ambiguous. Per germline, CDR1 MNHEY and CDR2 SMNVEV (reference sequence). V lost 2 bases and J 1 base, leaving 5 bases between the germline ends. CDR3 length: 13 amino acids.

This clone was seen just once. This CDR3 is CASSPSGFSPLHF. CDR3 coding DNA: TGTGCCAGCAGTCCATCAGGGTTTTCACCCCTCCACTTT. The chain has TRBV28 and TRBJ1-6, with D possibly matching TRBD1 (5 bases). CDR1 and CDR2 (germline): MDHEN, SYDVKM. There are 13 residues in the CDR3. V was clipped by 5 bases and J by 9 bases, with 11 bases between them. Using reference TRBV28 and TRBJ1-6 for the parts outside the CDR3, the full variable domain is DVKVTQSSRYLVKRTGEKVFLECVQDMDHENMFWYRQDPGLGLRLIYFSYDVKMKEKGDIPEGYSVSREKKERFSLILESASTNQTSMYLCASSPSGFSPLHFGNGTRLTVT.

The rearrangement uses TRBV5-8 and TRBJ1-4; 8 bases align to TRBD1. Germline CDR1 SGHTS, CDR2 YDEGEE. V lost 3 bases to trimming and J lost 6 bases; unmatched junction nucleotides: 4. The CDR3 consists of 14 residues. Here the CDR3 reads CASSSDRVDEKLFF. The CDR3 coding sequence is TGTGCCAGCAGCTCGGACAGGGTAGATGAAAAACTGTTTTTT.

This sequence joins TRBV9 and TRBJ2-7; 10 bases align to TRBD1. Germline V gene data show CDR1 as SGDLS and CDR2 as YYNGEE. After removal of 4 bases from V and 2 bases from J, the junction contained 6 bases not matched to a gene. The CDR3 length is 15 residues. The CDR3 bases are TGTGCCAGCAGCAGTGGACAGGGGGTAACCTACGAGCAGTACTTC. This encodes CASSSGQGVTYEQYF.